This TCR beta chain was observed in a study of T and B cells in COVID-19 patients. Study in general: Recovered patients mostly had mild to moderate COVID-19 managed as outpatients.

Germline V gene sequence: CDR1 SGHRS, CDR2 YFSETQ. The CDR3 is 13 residues long. The V and J ends lost 7 bases and 5 bases respectively, with 15 bases between them. Each TRB amplification used roughly 240-550 ng of genomic DNA from blood. BIOMED2 TRB-A/B primer pools were used in multiplex TRB PCR. TCRdb re-called the multiplex PCR reads through MiXCR, storing one row per CDR3 protein. The data contain approximately 17,000 distinct CDR3 sequences, 25% to 30% of them singletons. The chain is built from TRBV5-1 and TRBJ2-5; TRBD1 is a possible D gene (7 bases). The receptor was derived from a human donor who had recovered from COVID-19. Source material: blood. The CDR3 region has the DNA TGCGCCAGCTACGAGGGGGGACAGGAGACCCAGTACTTC. Its translation: CASYEGGQETQYF. The complete variable domain, with remaining parts taken from reference TRBV5-1 and TRBJ2-5, reads KAGVTQTPRYLIKTRGQQVTLSCSPISGHRSVSWYQQTPGQGLQFLFEYFSETQRNKGNFPGRFSGRQFSNSRSEMNVSTLELGDSALYLCASYEGGQETQYFGPGTRLLVL.